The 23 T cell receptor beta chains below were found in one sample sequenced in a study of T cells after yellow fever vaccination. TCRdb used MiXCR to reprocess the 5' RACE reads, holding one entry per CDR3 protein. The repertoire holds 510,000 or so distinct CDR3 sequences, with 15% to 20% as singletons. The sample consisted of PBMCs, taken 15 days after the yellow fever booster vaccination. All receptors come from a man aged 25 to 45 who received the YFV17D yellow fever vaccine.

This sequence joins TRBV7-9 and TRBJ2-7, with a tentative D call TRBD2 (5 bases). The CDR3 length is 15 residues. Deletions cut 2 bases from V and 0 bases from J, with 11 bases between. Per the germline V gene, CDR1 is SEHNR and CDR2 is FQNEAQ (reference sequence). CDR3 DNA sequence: TGTGCCAGCAGCTTAAGGCTGAGCGGCTCCTACGAGCAGTACTTC. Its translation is CASSLRLSGSYEQYF.

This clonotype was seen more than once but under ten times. The CDR3 DNA reads TGTGCCAGCAGCTTAGGAGGCGGGAGCTCAGAGACCCAGTACTTC. Residues: CASSLGGGSSETQYF. V gene TRBV7-2 combines with J gene TRBJ2-5; 7 bases match TRBD2. The CDR3 loop spans 15 amino acids. Looked up from germline, CDR1 is SGHTA and CDR2 is FQGNSA. With V trimmed by 1 base and J by 4 bases, 6 bases remained unmatched.

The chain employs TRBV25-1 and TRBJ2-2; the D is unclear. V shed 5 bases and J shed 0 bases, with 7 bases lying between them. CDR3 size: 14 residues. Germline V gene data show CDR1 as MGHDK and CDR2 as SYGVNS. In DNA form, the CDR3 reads TGTGCCAGCAGTACTCATACGAACACCGGGGAGCTGTTTTTT. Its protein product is CASSTHTNTGELFF. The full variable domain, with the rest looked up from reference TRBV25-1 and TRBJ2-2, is EADIYQTPRYLVIGTGKKITLECSQTMGHDKMYWYQQDPGMELHLIHYSYGVNSTEKGDLSSESTVSRIRTEHFPLTLESARPSHTSQYLCASSTHTNTGELFFGEGSRLTVL.

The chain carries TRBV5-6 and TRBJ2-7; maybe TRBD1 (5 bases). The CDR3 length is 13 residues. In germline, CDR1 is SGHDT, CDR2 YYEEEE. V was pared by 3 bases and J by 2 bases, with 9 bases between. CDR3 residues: CASSWGPPYEQYF. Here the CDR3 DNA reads TGTGCCAGCAGCTGGGGCCCGCCCTACGAGCAGTACTTC.

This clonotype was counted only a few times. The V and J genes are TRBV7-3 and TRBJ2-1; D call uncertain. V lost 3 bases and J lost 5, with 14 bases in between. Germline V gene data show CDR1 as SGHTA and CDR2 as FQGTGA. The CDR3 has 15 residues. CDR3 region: CASSLSGGTNNEQFF. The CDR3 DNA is TGTGCCAGCAGCTTGTCAGGCGGAACAAACAATGAGCAGTTCTTC. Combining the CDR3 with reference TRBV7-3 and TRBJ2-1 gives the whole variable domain GAGVSQTPSNKVTEKGKYVELRCDPISGHTALYWYRQSLGQGPEFLIYFQGTGAADDSGLPNDRFFAVRPEGSVSTLKIQRTERGDSAVYLCASSLSGGTNNEQFFGPGTRLTVL.

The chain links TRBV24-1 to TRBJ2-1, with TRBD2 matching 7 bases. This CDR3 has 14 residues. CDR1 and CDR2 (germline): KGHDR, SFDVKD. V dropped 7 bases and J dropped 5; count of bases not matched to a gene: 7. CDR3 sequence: CATRGLGGNNEQFF. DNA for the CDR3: TGTGCCACCAGAGGACTAGGCGGAAACAATGAGCAGTTCTTC.

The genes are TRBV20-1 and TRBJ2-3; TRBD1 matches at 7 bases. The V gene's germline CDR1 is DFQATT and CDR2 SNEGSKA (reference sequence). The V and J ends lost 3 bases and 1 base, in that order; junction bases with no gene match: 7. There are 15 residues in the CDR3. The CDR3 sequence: CSARVGDSRTDTQYF. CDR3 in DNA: TGCAGTGCTAGGGTAGGGGACAGCCGCACAGATACGCAGTATTTT.

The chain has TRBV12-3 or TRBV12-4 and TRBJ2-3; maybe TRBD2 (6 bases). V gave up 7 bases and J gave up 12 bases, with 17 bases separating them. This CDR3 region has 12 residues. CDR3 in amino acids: CASTKEAGSQYF. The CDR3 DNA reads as TGTGCCAGCACCAAGGAAGCGGGCTCACAGTATTTT.

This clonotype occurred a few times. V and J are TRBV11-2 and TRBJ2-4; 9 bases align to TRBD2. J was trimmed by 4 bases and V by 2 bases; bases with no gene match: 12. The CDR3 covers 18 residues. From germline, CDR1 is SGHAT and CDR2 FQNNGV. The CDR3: CASSLNPLFAGGKNIQYF. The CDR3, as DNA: TGTGCCAGCAGCTTAAATCCCCTATTCGCGGGAGGGAAAAACATTCAGTACTTC.

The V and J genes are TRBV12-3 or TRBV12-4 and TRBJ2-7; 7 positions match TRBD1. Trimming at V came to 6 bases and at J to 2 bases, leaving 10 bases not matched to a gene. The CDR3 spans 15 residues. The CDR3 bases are TGTGCCAGCAGCACCCTACGGGACAGAACCTACGAGCAGTACTTC. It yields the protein CASSTLRDRTYEQYF.

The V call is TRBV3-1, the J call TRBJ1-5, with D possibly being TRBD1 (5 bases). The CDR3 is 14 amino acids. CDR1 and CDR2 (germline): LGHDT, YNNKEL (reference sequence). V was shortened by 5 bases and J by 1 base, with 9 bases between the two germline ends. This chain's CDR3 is CASSYGTSNQPQHF. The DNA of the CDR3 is TGTGCCAGCAGCTACGGGACGAGCAATCAGCCCCAGCATTTT.

Written as DNA, the CDR3 is TGCGCCAGCAGCTTGGCCGTCGGGGGCAGAGTGGTAGAGACCCAGTACTTC. It translates to CASSLAVGGRVVETQYF. The chain has TRBV5-1 and TRBJ2-5; D is perhaps TRBD1 or TRBD2 (6 bases each). The CDR3 covers 17 residues. Trimming cost V 0 bases and J 4 bases, with 19 bases left between them. Germline CDR1 is SGHRS and CDR2 is YFSETQ.

The CDR3 spells CASSPISGTPPGKETQYF. CDR3 DNA: TGTGCCAGCAGCCCAATAAGCGGGACCCCCCCAGGGAAAGAGACCCAGTACTTC. This chain connects TRBV11-2 to TRBJ2-5, with 7 nucleotides matching TRBD2. Per germline, CDR1 SGHAT and CDR2 FQNNGV. The CDR3 is made up of 18 amino acids. V lost 5 bases, J lost 3 bases, and 18 bases stayed unmatched.

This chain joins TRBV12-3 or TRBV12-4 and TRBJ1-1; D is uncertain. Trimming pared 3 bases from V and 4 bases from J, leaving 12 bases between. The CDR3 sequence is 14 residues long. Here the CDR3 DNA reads TGTGCCAGCAGTTTGGTGGCGCGGGGCACTGAAGCTTTCTTT. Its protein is CASSLVARGTEAFF.

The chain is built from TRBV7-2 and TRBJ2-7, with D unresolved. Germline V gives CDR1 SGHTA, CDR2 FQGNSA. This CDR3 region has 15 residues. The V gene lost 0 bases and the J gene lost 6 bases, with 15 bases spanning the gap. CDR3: CASSLALGSLGEQYF. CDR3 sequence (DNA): TGTGCCAGCAGCTTAGCGCTGGGCAGCCTAGGCGAGCAGTACTTC.

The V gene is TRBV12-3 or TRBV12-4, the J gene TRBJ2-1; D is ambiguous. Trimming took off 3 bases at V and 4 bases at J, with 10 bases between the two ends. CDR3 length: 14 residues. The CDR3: CASSFDPWYNEQFF. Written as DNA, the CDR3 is TGTGCCAGCAGTTTCGACCCCTGGTACAATGAGCAGTTCTTC.

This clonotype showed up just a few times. The CDR3 is CATSTEVPGEQFF. CDR3 in DNA: TGTGCCACCAGCACCGAGGTCCCTGGGGAGCAGTTCTTC. The chain couples TRBV15 to TRBJ2-1; D remains ambiguous. This CDR3 region has 13 residues. The germline gives CDR1 LNHNV, CDR2 YYDKDF (reference sequence). Between the trimmed V and J ends, which lost 4 bases and 10 bases, there was a span of 14 bases.

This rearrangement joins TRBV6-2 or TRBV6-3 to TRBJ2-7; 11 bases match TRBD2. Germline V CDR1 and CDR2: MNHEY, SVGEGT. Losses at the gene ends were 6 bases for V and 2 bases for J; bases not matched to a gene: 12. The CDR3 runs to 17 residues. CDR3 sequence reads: CASRKLAGDHFTYEQYF. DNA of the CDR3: TGTGCCAGCAGGAAACTAGCGGGAGACCATTTCACCTACGAGCAGTACTTC.

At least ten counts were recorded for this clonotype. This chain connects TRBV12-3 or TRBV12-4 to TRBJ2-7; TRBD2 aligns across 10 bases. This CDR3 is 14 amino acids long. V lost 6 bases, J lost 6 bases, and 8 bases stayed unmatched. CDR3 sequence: CASSTSGIGGEQYF. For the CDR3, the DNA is TGTGCCAGCAGCACTAGCGGGATCGGGGGCGAGCAGTACTTC.

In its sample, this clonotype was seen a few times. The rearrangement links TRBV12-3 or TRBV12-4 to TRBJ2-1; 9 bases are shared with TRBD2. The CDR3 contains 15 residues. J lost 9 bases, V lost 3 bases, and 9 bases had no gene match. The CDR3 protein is CASSLFSSGTGEQFF. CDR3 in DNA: TGTGCCAGCAGTTTGTTTTCTAGCGGGACGGGTGAGCAGTTCTTC.

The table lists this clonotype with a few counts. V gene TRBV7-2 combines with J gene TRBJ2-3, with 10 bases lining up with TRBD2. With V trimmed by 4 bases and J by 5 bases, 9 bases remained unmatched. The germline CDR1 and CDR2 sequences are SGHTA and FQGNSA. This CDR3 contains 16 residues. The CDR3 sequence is CASSSHLAGVRDTQYF. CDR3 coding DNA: TGTGCCAGCAGCTCCCATCTAGCGGGAGTTAGAGATACGCAGTATTTT.

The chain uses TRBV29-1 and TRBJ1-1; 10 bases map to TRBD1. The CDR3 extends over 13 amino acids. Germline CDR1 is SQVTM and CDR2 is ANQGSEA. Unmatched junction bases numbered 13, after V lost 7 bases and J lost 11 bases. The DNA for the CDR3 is TGCAGCGCCGGGGGGACAGGGGCGGAGACGGCTTTCTTT. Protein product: CSAGGTGAETAFF.

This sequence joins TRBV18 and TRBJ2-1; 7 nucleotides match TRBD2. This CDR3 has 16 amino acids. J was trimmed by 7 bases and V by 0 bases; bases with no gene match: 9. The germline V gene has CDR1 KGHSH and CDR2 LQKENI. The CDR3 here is CASSPPVRLAANEQFF. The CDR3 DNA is TGTGCCAGCTCACCACCTGTCCGGCTAGCGGCTAATGAGCAGTTCTTC.